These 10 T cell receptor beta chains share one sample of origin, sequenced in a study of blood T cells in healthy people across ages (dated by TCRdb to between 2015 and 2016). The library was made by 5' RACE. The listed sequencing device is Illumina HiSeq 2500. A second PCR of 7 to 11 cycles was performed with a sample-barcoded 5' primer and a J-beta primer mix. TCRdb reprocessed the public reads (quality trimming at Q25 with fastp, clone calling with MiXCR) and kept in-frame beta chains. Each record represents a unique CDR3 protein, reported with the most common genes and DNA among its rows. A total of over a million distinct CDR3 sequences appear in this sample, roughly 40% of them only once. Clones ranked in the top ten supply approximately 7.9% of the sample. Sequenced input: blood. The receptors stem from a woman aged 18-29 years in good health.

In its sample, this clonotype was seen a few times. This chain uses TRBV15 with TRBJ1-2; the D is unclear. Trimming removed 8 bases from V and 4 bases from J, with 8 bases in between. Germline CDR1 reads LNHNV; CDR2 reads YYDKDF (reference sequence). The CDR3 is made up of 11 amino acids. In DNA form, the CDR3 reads TGTGCCACCGCAGGTCTCTATGGCTACACCTTC. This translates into CATAGLYGYTF.

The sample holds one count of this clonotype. This CDR3 reads CSAFTGLNGYTF. The CDR3, as DNA: TGCAGTGCTTTCACAGGGTTAAATGGCTACACCTTC. The chain joins TRBV20-1 to TRBJ1-2; tentatively, D is TRBD1 (6 bases). The CDR3 spans 12 residues. Germline V CDR1 and CDR2: DFQATT, SNEGSKA (reference sequence). Trimming took 5 bases from V and 6 from J, leaving 13 bases between them.

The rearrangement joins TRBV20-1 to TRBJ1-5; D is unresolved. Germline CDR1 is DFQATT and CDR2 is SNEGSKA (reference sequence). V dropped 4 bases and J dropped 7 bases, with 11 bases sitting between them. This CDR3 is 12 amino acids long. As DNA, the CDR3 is TGCAGTGCTATGAAAGTAAAGCAGCCCCAGCATTTT. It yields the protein CSAMKVKQPQHF.

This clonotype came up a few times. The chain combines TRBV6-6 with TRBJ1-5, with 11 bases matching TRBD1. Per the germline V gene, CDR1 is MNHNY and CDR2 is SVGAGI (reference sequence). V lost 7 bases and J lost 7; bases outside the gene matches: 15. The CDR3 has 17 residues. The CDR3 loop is CASTADFPGQGGQPQHF. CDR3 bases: TGTGCCAGCACCGCAGATTTTCCGGGACAGGGGGGCCAGCCCCAGCATTTT.

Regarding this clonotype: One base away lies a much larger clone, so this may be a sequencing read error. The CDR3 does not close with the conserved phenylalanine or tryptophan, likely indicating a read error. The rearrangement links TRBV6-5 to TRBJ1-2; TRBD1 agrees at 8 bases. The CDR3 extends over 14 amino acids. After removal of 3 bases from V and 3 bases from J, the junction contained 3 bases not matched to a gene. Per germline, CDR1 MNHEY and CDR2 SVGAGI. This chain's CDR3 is CASSYTGGYYGYTV. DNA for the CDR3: TGTGCCAGCAGTTATACAGGGGGTTACTATGGCTACACCGTC.

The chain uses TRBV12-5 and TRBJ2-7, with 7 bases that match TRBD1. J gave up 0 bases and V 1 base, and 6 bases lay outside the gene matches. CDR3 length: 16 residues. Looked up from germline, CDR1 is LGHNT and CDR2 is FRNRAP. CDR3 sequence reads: CASGLATGVGSYEQYF. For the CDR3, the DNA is TGTGCTAGTGGTTTGGCAACAGGGGTCGGCTCCTACGAGCAGTACTTC.

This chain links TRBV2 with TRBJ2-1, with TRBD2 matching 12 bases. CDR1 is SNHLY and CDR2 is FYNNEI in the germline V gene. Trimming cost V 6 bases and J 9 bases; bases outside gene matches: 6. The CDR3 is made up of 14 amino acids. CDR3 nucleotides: TGTGCCAGCAGGCCACTAGCGGGAGGTGCTGAGCAGTTCTTC. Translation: CASRPLAGGAEQFF. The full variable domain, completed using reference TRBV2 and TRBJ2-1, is EPEVTQTPSHQVTQMGQEVILRCVPISNHLYFYWYRQILGQKVEFLVSFYNNEISEKSEIFDDQFSVERPDGSNFTLKIRSTKLEDSAMYFCASRPLAGGAEQFFGPGTRLTVL.

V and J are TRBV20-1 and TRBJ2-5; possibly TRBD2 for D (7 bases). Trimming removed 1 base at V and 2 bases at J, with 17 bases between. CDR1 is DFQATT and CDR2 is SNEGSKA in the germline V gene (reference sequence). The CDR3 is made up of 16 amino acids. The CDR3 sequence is CSARVSLGGGQETQYF. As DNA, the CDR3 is TGCAGTGCTAGAGTCTCTCTAGGGGGAGGGCAAGAGACCCAGTACTTC.

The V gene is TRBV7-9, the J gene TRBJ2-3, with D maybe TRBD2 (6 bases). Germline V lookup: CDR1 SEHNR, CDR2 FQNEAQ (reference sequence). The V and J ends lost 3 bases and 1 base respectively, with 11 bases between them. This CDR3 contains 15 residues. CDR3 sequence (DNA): TGTGCCAGCAGCTTTCGGTGGGGGGGCACAGATACGCAGTATTTT. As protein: CASSFRWGGTDTQYF.

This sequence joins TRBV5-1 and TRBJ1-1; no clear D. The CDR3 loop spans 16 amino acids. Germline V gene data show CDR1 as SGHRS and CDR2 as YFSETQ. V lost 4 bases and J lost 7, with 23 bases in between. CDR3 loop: CASSKENKQPNGEAFF. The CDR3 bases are TGCGCCAGCAGCAAGGAGAACAAACAGCCGAACGGTGAAGCTTTCTTT.